These T cell receptor beta chains were read from a single sample in a study of Graves' ophthalmopathy and Graves' hyperthyroidism. TCRdb redid the calling of the multiplex PCR reads with MiXCR, one entry per CDR3 protein. Seen here are about 220,000 distinct CDR3 sequences, roughly a fifth observed once, and the top ten hold more than 35%. Sequenced sample: peripheral blood. Source of these receptors: a woman aged 45-65 years with Graves' ophthalmopathy. Each CDR3 is given with its conserved first and last residue. The D gene is left open where the match is weak. Size is omitted from some rows. Given values are once, few, many or a class for expanded clones.

D: .
size: many
V: TRBV19
J: TRBJ1-3
DNA: TGTGCCAGTAGGACCGGGCCCGACCGAAACACCATATATTTT
CDR3: CASRTGPDRNTIYF

D: .
size: many
V: TRBV12-5
J: TRBJ1-5
DNA: TGTGCTAGTGGTTCCGGAGACGGATACTATCAGCCCCAGCATTTT
CDR3: CASGSGDGYYQPQHF

D: .
size: many
V: TRBV6-4
J: TRBJ1-2
DNA: TGTGCCAGCTCAACCATGAACGGTGGCTACACCTTC
CDR3: CASSTMNGGYTF

D: TRBD1
size: many
V: TRBV5-1
J: TRBJ2-7
DNA: TGCGCCAGCAGCTTGGATGGGGGACAGGGGGCTGCCGAGCAGTACTTC
CDR3: CASSLDGGQGAAEQYF

D: TRBD1
size: many
V: TRBV27
J: TRBJ1-6
DNA: TGTGCCAGCAGTGTCACAGGGGGCTCGTCACCCCTCCACTTT
CDR3: CASSVTGGSSPLHF

D: .
size: .
V: TRBV6-1
J: TRBJ1-2
DNA: TGTGCCAGCAGCGCAGGGGACCGCTACACCTTC
CDR3: CASSAGDRYTF

D: .
size: many
V: TRBV5-5
J: TRBJ1-2
DNA: TGTGCCAGCAGCTATACCCCGGGACCTCTGGGCTATGGCTACACCTTC
CDR3: CASSYTPGPLGYGYTF

D: TRBD1
size: many
V: TRBV24-1
J: TRBJ1-2
DNA: TGTGCCACCAGTGACCCCGGGACAGCAATCTATGGCTACACCTTC
CDR3: CATSDPGTAIYGYTF

D: TRBD1
size: many
V: TRBV11-2
J: TRBJ2-7
DNA: TGTGCCAGCAGCTTAAGCTTCGACAGGGGGTACGAGCAGTACTTC
CDR3: CASSLSFDRGYEQYF

D: .
size: .
V: TRBV19
J: TRBJ2-7
DNA: TGTGCCAGTAAGGTTAGCGCCACCTCCTACGAGCAGTACTTC
CDR3: CASKVSATSYEQYF

D: TRBD2
size: many
V: TRBV6-1
J: TRBJ2-2
DNA: TGTGCCAGCAGTCGCGGACTAGCGGGAGGACCCGGGGAGCTGTTTTTT
CDR3: CASSRGLAGGPGELFF

D: TRBD1
size: .
V: TRBV30
J: TRBJ1-2
DNA: TGTGCCTGGAGATATGGGACAGCTAACTATGGCTACACCTTC
CDR3: CAWRYGTANYGYTF

D: TRBD2
size: many
V: TRBV7-2
J: TRBJ2-7
DNA: TGTGCCAGCAGCGATCAGACTAGCGGGGTTACCTACGAGCAGTACTTC
CDR3: CASSDQTSGVTYEQYF

D: .
size: many
V: TRBV6-1
J: TRBJ2-7
DNA: TGTGCCAGCAGTGAAAGGGTGTCCTACGAGCAGTACTTC
CDR3: CASSERVSYEQYF

D: .
size: many
V: TRBV7-9
J: TRBJ2-3
DNA: TGTGCCAGCAGCCCAGTCGGGGATACGCAGTATTTT
CDR3: CASSPVGDTQYF

D: .
size: many
V: TRBV12-3/TRBV12-4
J: TRBJ2-5
DNA: TGTGCCAGCAGATCCGGGGAGACCCAGTACTTC
CDR3: CASRSGETQYF

D: .
size: many
V: TRBV27
J: TRBJ1-6
DNA: TGTGCCAGCAGTCCCAGGACAGTCCCCTCCTATAATTCACCCCTCCACTTT
CDR3: CASSPRTVPSYNSPLHF